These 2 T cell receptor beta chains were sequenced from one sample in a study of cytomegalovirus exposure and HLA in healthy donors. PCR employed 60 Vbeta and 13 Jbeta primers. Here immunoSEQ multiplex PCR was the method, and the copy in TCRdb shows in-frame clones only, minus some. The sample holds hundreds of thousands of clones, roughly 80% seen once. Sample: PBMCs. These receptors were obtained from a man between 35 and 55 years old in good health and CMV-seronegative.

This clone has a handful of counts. The CDR3 spells CASSQDSGRFYNEQFF. CDR3 bases: TGCGCCAGCAGCCAAGATAGCGGGAGGTTTTACAATGAGCAGTTCTTC. The chain couples TRBV4-1 to TRBJ2-1; 10 bases line up with TRBD2. The length of the CDR3 is 16 residues. The V and J ends lost 0 bases and 4 bases, in that order; junction bases with no gene match: 3. Germline CDR1 MGHRA, CDR2 YSYEKL.

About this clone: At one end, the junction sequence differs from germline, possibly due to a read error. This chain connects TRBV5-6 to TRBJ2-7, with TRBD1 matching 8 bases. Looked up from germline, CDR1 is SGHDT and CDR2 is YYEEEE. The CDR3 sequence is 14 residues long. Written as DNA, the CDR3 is TGTGCCAGCAGCTCGGGACAGGCGTCATTCGAGCAGTACTTT. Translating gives CASSSGQASFEQYF.